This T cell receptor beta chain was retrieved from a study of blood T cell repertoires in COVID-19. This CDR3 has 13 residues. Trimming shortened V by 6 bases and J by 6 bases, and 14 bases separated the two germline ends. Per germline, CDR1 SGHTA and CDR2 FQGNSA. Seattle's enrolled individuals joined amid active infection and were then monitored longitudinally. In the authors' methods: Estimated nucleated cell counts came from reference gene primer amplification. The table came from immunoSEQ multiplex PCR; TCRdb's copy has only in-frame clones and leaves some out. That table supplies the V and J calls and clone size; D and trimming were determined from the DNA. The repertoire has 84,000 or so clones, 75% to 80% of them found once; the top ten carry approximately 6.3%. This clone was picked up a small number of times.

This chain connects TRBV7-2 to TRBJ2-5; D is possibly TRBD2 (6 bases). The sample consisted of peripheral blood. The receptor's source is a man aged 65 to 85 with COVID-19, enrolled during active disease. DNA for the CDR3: TGTGCCAGCAGGAACGGGGGAAAGCAGACCCAGTACTTC. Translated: CASRNGGKQTQYF.